Below, 8 T cell receptor beta chains from the same sample are listed, as sequenced in a study of T cell repertoires in cytomegalovirus infection. TCRdb passed the reads through MiXCR, listing each CDR3 protein once. The repertoire holds around 120,000 distinct CDR3 sequences, with under 30% as singletons. For these TCRs, the target antigens are not known. Input material: PBMCs, sequenced either directly or after in vitro stimulation (not recorded which). The receptors stem from a human donor in good health (CMV status not recorded). Some clones in this sample may be carry-over from other donors' samples.

CDR3 sequence (DNA): TGTGCCAGTCAAGGAGATCTTGGGAACACCGGGGAGCTGTTTTTT. Protein sequence: CASQGDLGNTGELFF. V is TRBV19 and J is TRBJ2-2; unclear D gene. The CDR3 extends over 15 amino acids. The V and J ends lost 8 bases and 1 base respectively, with 14 bases between them. Germline CDR1 is LNHDA and CDR2 is SQIVND (reference sequence). Supplemented by reference TRBV19 and TRBJ2-2, the full variable domain reads DGGITQSPKYLFRKEGQNVTLSCEQNLNHDAMYWYRQDPGQGLRLIYYSQIVNDFQKGDIAEGYSVSREKKESFPLTVTSAQKNPTAFYLCASQGDLGNTGELFFGEGSRLTVL.

The chain is built from TRBV7-2 and TRBJ2-5, with 10 bases matching TRBD2. Looked up from germline, CDR1 is SGHTA and CDR2 is FQGNSA. This CDR3 is 15 amino acids long. V dropped 4 bases and J dropped 2; count of bases not matched to a gene: 4. DNA of the CDR3: TGTGCCAGCAGCTCACTAGCGGGGACACAAGAGACCCAGTACTTC. This encodes CASSSLAGTQETQYF.

This clonotype came up many times. The chain couples TRBV7-2 to TRBJ2-1; the D gene is possibly TRBD1 (5 bases). This CDR3 is 13 amino acids long. Germline assignment: CDR1 SGHTA and CDR2 FQGNSA. V dropped 3 bases and J dropped 6 bases, with 9 bases sitting between them. The CDR3 region is CASSLGRANEQFF. The CDR3 DNA sequence: TGTGCCAGCAGCTTGGGGCGAGCCAATGAGCAGTTCTTC.

This sequence joins TRBV6-6 and TRBJ2-7; 11 nucleotides agree with TRBD2. The CDR3 has 16 amino acids. The germline V gene has CDR1 MNHNY and CDR2 SVGAGI (reference sequence). V shed 2 bases and J 9 bases; nucleotides not matched to a gene: 12. DNA of the CDR3: TGTGCCAGCAGTTACCGCCGGGGGCTAGCGGGAGGTCTGCAGTACGTC. Translating gives CASSYRRGLAGGLQYV.

This clonotype was seen more than once but under ten times. V and J are TRBV12-3 or TRBV12-4 and TRBJ2-3; 8 bases are shared with TRBD1. The CDR3 loop spans 14 amino acids. The trim removed 6 bases at V and 3 bases at J, leaving 5 bases unmatched. This CDR3 is CASSPDRATDTQYF. The CDR3 DNA reads TGTGCCAGCAGCCCGGACAGGGCGACAGATACGCAGTATTTT.

There are a few counts of this clonotype. J is TRBJ2-2 and V is TRBV7-2; 8 bases align to TRBD1. This CDR3 region has 15 residues. CDR1 and CDR2 (germline): SGHTA, FQGNSA. V gave up 4 bases and J gave up 7 bases; unmatched junction bases: 8. CDR3 protein: CASSSNQGAVGELFF. DNA of the CDR3: TGTGCCAGCAGCTCAAATCAGGGGGCGGTCGGGGAGCTGTTTTTT.

The V call is TRBV28, the J call TRBJ2-7; the D gene is possibly TRBD1 (6 bases). The germline CDR1 and CDR2 sequences are MDHEN and SYDVKM. The CDR3 runs to 13 residues. Trimming left V 2 bases short and J 2 bases short, with 7 bases between. In DNA form, the CDR3 reads TGTGCCAGCAGTTTAGGACAGCCCTACGAGCAGTACTTC. Its translation: CASSLGQPYEQYF.

The V gene is TRBV20-1, the J gene TRBJ1-2; tentatively, D is TRBD1 (6 bases). Between the trimmed V and J ends, which lost 6 bases and 8 bases, there was a span of 13 bases. Looked up from germline, CDR1 is DFQATT and CDR2 is SNEGSKA (reference sequence). CDR3 length: 11 amino acids. The CDR3 bases are TGCAGTGCGACCTATCAGGGGGGCTACACCTTC. This sequence encodes CSATYQGGYTF.